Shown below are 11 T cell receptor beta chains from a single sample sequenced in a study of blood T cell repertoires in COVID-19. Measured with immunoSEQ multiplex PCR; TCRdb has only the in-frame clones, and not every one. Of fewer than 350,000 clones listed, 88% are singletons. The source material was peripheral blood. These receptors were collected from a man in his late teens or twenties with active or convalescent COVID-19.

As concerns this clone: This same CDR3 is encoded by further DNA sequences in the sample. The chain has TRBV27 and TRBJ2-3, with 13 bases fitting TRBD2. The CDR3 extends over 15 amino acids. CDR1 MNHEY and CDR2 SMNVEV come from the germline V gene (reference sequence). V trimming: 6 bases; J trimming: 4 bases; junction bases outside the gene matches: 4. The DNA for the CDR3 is TGTGCCAGCAGCCTCGGGACTAGCGGGGCAGATACGCAGTATTTT. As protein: CASSLGTSGADTQYF.

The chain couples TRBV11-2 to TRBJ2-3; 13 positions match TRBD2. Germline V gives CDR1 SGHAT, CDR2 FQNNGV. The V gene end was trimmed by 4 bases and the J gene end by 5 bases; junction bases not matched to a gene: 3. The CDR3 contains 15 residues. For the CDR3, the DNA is TGTGCCAGCAGCTCACTAGCGGGGGGGCTAGATACGCAGTATTTT. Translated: CASSSLAGGLDTQYF.

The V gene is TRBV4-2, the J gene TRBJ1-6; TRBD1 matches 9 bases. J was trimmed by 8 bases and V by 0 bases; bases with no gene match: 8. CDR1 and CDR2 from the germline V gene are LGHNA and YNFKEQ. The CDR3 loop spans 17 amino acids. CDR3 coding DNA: TGTGCCAGCAGCCAAGAGGTAACGGGACAGGGAGATTCACCCCTCCACTTT. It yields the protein CASSQEVTGQGDSPLHF.

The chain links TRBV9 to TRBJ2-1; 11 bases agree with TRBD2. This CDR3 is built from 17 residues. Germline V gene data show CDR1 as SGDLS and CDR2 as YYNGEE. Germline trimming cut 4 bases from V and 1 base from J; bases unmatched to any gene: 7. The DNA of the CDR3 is TGTGCCAGCAGCCACGGGACTAGCGGTGTTTCCTACAATGAGCAGTTCTTC. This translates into CASSHGTSGVSYNEQFF. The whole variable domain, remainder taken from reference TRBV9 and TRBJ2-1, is DSGVTQTPKHLITATGQRVTLRCSPRSGDLSVYWYQQSLDQGLQFLIQYYNGEERAKGNILERFSAQQFPDLHSELNLSSLELGDSALYFCASSHGTSGVSYNEQFFGPGTRLTVL.

CDR3 sequence reads: CASTRGQAYEQYF. Written as DNA, the CDR3 is TGTGCCAGCACTAGGGGACAGGCTTACGAGCAGTACTTC. The chain combines TRBV27 with TRBJ2-7; 8 bases map to TRBD1. The ends lost 7 bases at V and 4 bases at J; junction bases unmatched: 6. The CDR3 has 13 amino acids. Looked up from germline, CDR1 is MNHEY and CDR2 is SMNVEV (reference sequence).

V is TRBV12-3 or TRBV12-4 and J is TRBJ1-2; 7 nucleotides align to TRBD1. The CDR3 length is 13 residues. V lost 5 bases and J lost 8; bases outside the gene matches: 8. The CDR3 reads CASSLGTVRGYTF. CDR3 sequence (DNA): TGTGCCAGCAGTCTCGGGACAGTGAGGGGCTACACCTTC.

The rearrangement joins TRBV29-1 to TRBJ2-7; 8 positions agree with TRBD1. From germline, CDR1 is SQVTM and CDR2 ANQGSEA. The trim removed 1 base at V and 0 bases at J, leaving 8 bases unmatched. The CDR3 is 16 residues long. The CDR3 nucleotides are TGCAGCGTTGAAGGGATTGGGGACAGGAGCTCCTACGAGCAGTACTTC. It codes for CSVEGIGDRSSYEQYF.

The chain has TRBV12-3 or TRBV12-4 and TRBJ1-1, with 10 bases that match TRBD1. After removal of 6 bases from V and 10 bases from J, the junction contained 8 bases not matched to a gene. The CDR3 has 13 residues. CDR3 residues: CASSRGTGVTAFF. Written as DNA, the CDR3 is TGTGCCAGCAGCCGCGGGACAGGGGTTACAGCTTTCTTT.

The DNA of the CDR3 is TGTGCCAGCAGCACCCGACAGGGATCTACTGAAGCTTTCTTT. It is translated as CASSTRQGSTEAFF. The chain links TRBV9 to TRBJ1-1; 7 positions match TRBD1. The CDR3 length is 14 residues. The ends lost 4 bases at V and 5 bases at J; junction bases unmatched: 8. In germline, CDR1 is SGDLS, CDR2 YYNGEE.

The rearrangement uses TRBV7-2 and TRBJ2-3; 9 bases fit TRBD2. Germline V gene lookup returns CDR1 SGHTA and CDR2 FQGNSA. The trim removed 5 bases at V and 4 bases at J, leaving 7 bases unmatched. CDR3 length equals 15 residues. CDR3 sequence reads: CASSASGLAADTQYF. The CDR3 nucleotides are TGTGCCAGCAGCGCCTCGGGACTAGCCGCAGATACGCAGTATTTT.

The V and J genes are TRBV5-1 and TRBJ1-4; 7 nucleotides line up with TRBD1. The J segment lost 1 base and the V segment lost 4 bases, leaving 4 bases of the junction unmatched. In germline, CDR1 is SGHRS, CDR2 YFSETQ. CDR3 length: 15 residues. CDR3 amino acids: CASSGGTVTNEKLFF. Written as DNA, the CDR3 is TGCGCCAGCAGCGGCGGGACAGTAACTAATGAAAAACTGTTTTTT. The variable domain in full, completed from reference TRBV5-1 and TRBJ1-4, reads KAGVTQTPRYLIKTRGQQVTLSCSPISGHRSVSWYQQTPGQGLQFLFEYFSETQRNKGNFPGRFSGRQFSNSRSEMNVSTLELGDSALYLCASSGGTVTNEKLFFGSGTQLSVL.